This T cell receptor (beta chain) is drawn from a study of blood T cells in healthy people across ages. General study results and limits: Unsorted PBMCs prevented conclusive naive versus antigen-experienced comparison. While age rose, TCR beta diversity per million T cells dropped in a roughly linear way.

For this clonotype: What it binds is not known.

This CDR3 region has 12 residues. Germline V gene lookup returns CDR1 MNHNY and CDR2 SVGAGI (reference sequence). V lost 7 bases, J lost 3 bases, and 9 bases lay in between. No fewer than 5.5 micrograms of total RNA were isolated from every sample. A second PCR, run for roughly 7 to 11 cycles, used a sample-barcoded 5' primer plus a J-beta primer mix. Every cDNA was tagged by a template-switch adaptor with 12 random nucleotides. From the 5' RACE reads, TCRdb called clonotypes with MiXCR, one entry per CDR3 protein. Of roughly 700,000 distinct CDR3 sequences in the sample, around 45% are singletons; the top ten hold roughly 31%.

The chain recombines TRBV6-6 with TRBJ2-5; D is possibly TRBD1 (5 bases). This receptor was identified in a woman aged 60-70 years in good health. Specimen: blood. CDR3 DNA: TGTGCCAGCAACTCAGGGAAAGAGACCCAGTACTTC. Amino acid sequence: CASNSGKETQYF.